This note documents a single T cell receptor beta chain sequence. What it binds is not known. The data derive from a study of shared clonotypes between healthy human individuals. Whole-study results and caveats: Generally, naive subsets came out with larger estimated richness than memory subsets.

Germline V lookup: CDR1 MNHNS, CDR2 SASEGT. The V end lost 8 bases, the J end lost 0 bases, and 13 bases lay between the germline ends. This CDR3 comprises 15 residues. The data were produced by immunoSEQ multiplex PCR, yet TCRdb's version contains in-frame clones alone and is incomplete. The repertoire has roughly 890,000 clones, 80% to 95% of them found once; the top ten carry 20% to 30%. Cells designated naive CD8 were CD45RO-negative and were positively selected for CCR7, with terminally differentiated effector memory CD45RA+ cells excluded. The sequence was collected from a man aged 25 to 45 in good health. Sequencing input: naive CD8+ T cells sorted from blood. This chain connects TRBV6-1 to TRBJ2-2; D remains ambiguous. The DNA of the CDR3 is TGTGCCAGCGAAAGCTGGGCAGCGAACACCGGGGAGCTGTTTTTT. Encoded protein: CASESWAANTGELFF.